The 17 T cell receptor beta chains below all came from one sample that was sequenced in a study of blood T cells in healthy people across ages. Primed by a sample-barcoded 5' primer and a J-beta primer mix, a second PCR proceeded for 7 to 11 cycles. In TCRdb, the 5' RACE reads were re-called with MiXCR into one record per CDR3 protein. The repertoire has about 1.7 million distinct CDR3 sequences, approximately 30% of them found once; the top ten carry 7.7%. The sample comprised blood. These TCRs come from a woman in her 30s in good health.

A few counts support this clonotype. This chain connects TRBV14 to TRBJ2-1, with 10 nucleotides matching TRBD1. Trimming at V came to 6 bases and at J to 5 bases, leaving 10 bases not matched to a gene. This CDR3 has 16 amino acids. Germline lookup yields CDR1 SGHDN and CDR2 FVKESK. CDR3 nucleotide sequence: TGTGCCAGCAGACCCGACAGGGGGCCAGGGAACAATGAGCAGTTCTTC. It yields the protein CASRPDRGPGNNEQFF.

The genes are TRBV3-1 and TRBJ1-2; a weak D match, TRBD1 (5 bases). CDR3 length: 13 amino acids. The germline V gene has CDR1 LGHDT and CDR2 YNNKEL (reference sequence). With 1 base removed from V and 6 bases from J, the gap between germline ends came to 9 bases. The CDR3 loop reads CASSQGVGHGYTF. The CDR3 coding sequence is TGTGCCAGCAGCCAAGGGGTGGGACATGGCTACACCTTC.

A few counts support this clonotype. The chain uses TRBV29-1 and TRBJ1-4; D may be TRBD1 (5 bases). CDR1 is SQVTM, CDR2 ANQGSEA, per germline. This CDR3 region has 13 residues. V was clipped by 6 bases and J by 0 bases, with 8 bases between them. CDR3 bases: TGCAGCGTGAGGGGCGCAACTAATGAAAAACTGTTTTTT. Protein sequence: CSVRGATNEKLFF.

The chain combines TRBV5-5 with TRBJ2-7; no definite D call. The CDR3 runs to 14 residues. Deletions cut 2 bases from V and 2 bases from J, with 11 bases between. Per germline, CDR1 SGHKS and CDR2 YYEKEE (reference sequence). CDR3 sequence reads: CASSFRTDPYEQYF. CDR3 coding DNA: TGTGCCAGCAGCTTTAGGACGGACCCCTACGAGCAGTACTTC.

This clonotype was counted only a few times. The chain recombines TRBV13 with TRBJ2-5; TRBD2 aligns across 10 bases. Germline V CDR1 and CDR2: PRHDT, FYEKMQ (reference sequence). The V gene end was trimmed by 2 bases and the J gene end by 2 bases; junction bases not matched to a gene: 5. The CDR3 contains 16 residues. DNA of the CDR3: TGTGCCAGCAGCTTACTAGCGGGGGACCCACAAGAGACCCAGTACTTC. This sequence encodes CASSLLAGDPQETQYF.

This clonotype was seen more than once but under ten times. V usage is TRBV29-1 and J usage is TRBJ1-1; no clear D gene. The CDR3 covers 14 residues. V was clipped by 2 bases and J by 3 bases, with 13 bases between them. The germline CDR1 and CDR2 sequences are SQVTM and ANQGSEA. The CDR3 region has the DNA TGCAGCGTTGAACTACTGGCCAGGCACACTGAAGCTTTCTTT. Translation gives CSVELLARHTEAFF.

The chain combines TRBV20-1 with TRBJ1-5; D ambiguous. From germline, CDR1 is DFQATT and CDR2 SNEGSKA (reference sequence). CDR3 length: 15 amino acids. Trimming took 6 bases from V and 2 from J, leaving 17 bases between them. The CDR3 DNA reads as TGCAGTGCCCCCATAGAGGGATCGGGCAATCAGCCCCAGCATTTT. It specifies CSAPIEGSGNQPQHF.

This clonotype was counted between two and nine times. This rearrangement joins TRBV20-1 to TRBJ2-1; 8 bases fit TRBD1. The J segment lost 7 bases and the V segment lost 2 bases, leaving 7 bases of the junction unmatched. From germline, CDR1 is DFQATT and CDR2 SNEGSKA (reference sequence). The CDR3 runs to 14 residues. In DNA, the CDR3 is TGCAGTGCTAGACAGGGGGCAGGGGGGAATGAGCAGTTCTTC. The encoded protein is CSARQGAGGNEQFF.

The rearrangement links TRBV28 to TRBJ1-6, with TRBD1 identical over 7 bases. This CDR3 is built from 15 residues. Germline assignment: CDR1 MDHEN and CDR2 SYDVKM. V was clipped by 6 bases and J by 5 bases; unmatched bases: 7. CDR3 DNA: TGTGCCAGCAGCTCCGGACAGGTGAATAATTCACCCCTCCACTTT. This sequence encodes CASSSGQVNNSPLHF.

At least ten counts were recorded for this clonotype. The V call is TRBV7-2, the J call TRBJ2-5; either TRBD1 or TRBD2 may supply D (5 bases each). Trimming cost V 2 bases and J 5 bases, with 15 bases left between them. The CDR3 sequence is 15 residues long. Germline V gene sequence: CDR1 SGHTA, CDR2 FQGNSA. Written as DNA, the CDR3 is TGTGCCAGCAGCTTACACTCCGGGACGGCGGAGACCCAGTACTTC. Its translation is CASSLHSGTAETQYF.

In its sample, this clonotype was seen many times. Mismatch with germline at one junction end may stem from a read error. The genes are TRBV20-1 and TRBJ2-7; 9 bases map to TRBD1. Germline V lookup: CDR1 DFQATT, CDR2 SNEGSKA (reference sequence). This CDR3 is built from 13 residues. Here the CDR3 reads CSARGDRVGPQYF. For the CDR3, the DNA is TGCAGTGCCAGAGGGGACAGGGTTGGTCCGCAGTACTTC.

This clonotype was counted between two and nine times. The chain is built from TRBV28 and TRBJ1-5, with 7 bases matching TRBD1. From germline, CDR1 is MDHEN and CDR2 SYDVKM. J was trimmed by 2 bases and V by 6 bases; bases with no gene match: 7. CDR3 length: 15 amino acids. CDR3: CASRSLQGGNQPQHF. CDR3 in DNA: TGTGCCAGCAGATCCCTGCAGGGGGGCAATCAGCCCCAGCATTTT.

This CDR3 is CASSSPGRPEAFF. The CDR3, as DNA: TGTGCCAGCAGTTCCCCTGGGCGTCCTGAAGCTTTCTTT. The V gene is TRBV12-3 or TRBV12-4, the J gene TRBJ1-1; D unresolved. The CDR3 sequence is 13 residues long. V dropped 4 bases and J dropped 6 bases, with 12 bases sitting between them.

Only one count was recorded for this clonotype. This sequence joins TRBV6-5 and TRBJ1-1; D remains ambiguous. This CDR3 contains 15 residues. The germline gives CDR1 MNHEY, CDR2 SVGAGI. V was pared by 0 bases and J by 0 bases, with 8 bases between. The CDR3 sequence is CASSYSWSLNTEAFF. The CDR3 DNA sequence: TGTGCCAGCAGTTACTCTTGGAGCCTGAACACTGAAGCTTTCTTT.

The chain recombines TRBV2 with TRBJ2-5; 9 bases match TRBD1. The CDR3 loop spans 13 amino acids. Per germline, CDR1 SNHLY and CDR2 FYNNEI. The V gene end was trimmed by 11 bases and the J gene end by 5 bases; junction bases not matched to a gene: 9. CDR3 amino acids: CAGWTGAGETQYF. The CDR3 bases are TGTGCCGGGTGGACAGGGGCTGGGGAGACCCAGTACTTC.

In this sample, this clonotype turned up a few times. The rearrangement links TRBV29-1 to TRBJ2-3; perhaps TRBD2 as D (5 bases). Germline CDR1 and CDR2: SQVTM and ANQGSEA. Trimming left V 4 bases short and J 2 bases short, with 13 bases between. This CDR3 comprises 14 residues. This CDR3 reads CSVVKGANTDTQYF. The CDR3 DNA sequence: TGCAGCGTTGTCAAGGGAGCCAACACAGATACGCAGTATTTT.

The chain employs TRBV28 and TRBJ1-5; tentatively, D is TRBD1 (5 bases). The germline V and J ends were trimmed by 3 bases and 6 bases, with 12 bases remaining between them. The CDR3 has 14 amino acids. CDR1 and CDR2 (germline): MDHEN, SYDVKM. The CDR3 protein is CASSFKGRRQPQHF. The CDR3 DNA reads TGTGCCAGCAGTTTCAAGGGACGTCGTCAGCCCCAGCATTTT.